The 15 T cell receptor beta chains below all came from one sample that was sequenced in a study of response to subunit inactivated influenza vaccine (dated by TCRdb to 2017 to 2018). Library generation was performed with RT-PCR. The reads were generated on an Illumina HiSeq 2500. TCRdb trimmed the raw reads at Q25, called clones with MiXCR and kept productive beta chains. Identical CDR3 proteins give one entry, which carries the most common genes and DNA. Present in this sample are about 800,000 distinct CDR3 sequences, around 20% of which were seen just once. Of the sample, roughly 10% is held by the ten largest clones. The sample here was PBMCs from blood, taken 4 to 6 days after vaccination. The receptors originated from a man aged 45-65 years who received an inactivated influenza vaccine. Donor details come from another sample of the same person, matched by shared clones.

This clonotype was seen only a few times. The DNA for the CDR3 is TGCAGTGCTAGAGCCGGGACTAGCGTTTTAGATACGCAGTATTTT. It yields the protein CSARAGTSVLDTQYF. V gene TRBV20-1 combines with J gene TRBJ2-3; 10 bases line up with TRBD2. There are 15 residues in the CDR3. The germline CDR1 and CDR2 sequences are DFQATT and SNEGSKA (reference sequence). Unmatched junction bases numbered 6, after V lost 1 base and J lost 5 bases.

The table lists this clonotype with a few counts. The chain recombines TRBV4-2 with TRBJ1-4, with 7 nucleotides matching TRBD1. Germline lookup yields CDR1 LGHNA and CDR2 YNFKEQ. V was clipped by 5 bases and J by 4 bases; unmatched bases: 4. The CDR3 covers 14 residues. CDR3 sequence (DNA): TGTGCCAGCAGCACACAGGGGAATAATGAAAAACTGTTTTTT. This translates into CASSTQGNNEKLFF.

This clonotype was counted between two and nine times. CDR3 protein: CASSLGGTGWTDTQYF. CDR3 bases: TGTGCCAGCAGCTTGGGCGGGACAGGGTGGACAGATACGCAGTATTTT. The chain links TRBV5-5 to TRBJ2-3; 9 bases match TRBD1. Trimming at V came to 0 bases and at J to 3 bases, leaving 5 bases not matched to a gene. The V gene's germline CDR1 is SGHKS and CDR2 YYEKEE (reference sequence). The CDR3 is made up of 16 amino acids.

This clonotype was detected a few times. The gene calls are TRBV12-3 or TRBV12-4 and TRBJ2-7, with 7 bases fitting TRBD1. The CDR3 covers 15 residues. V was pared by 2 bases and J by 6 bases, with 10 bases of the junction left unmatched. CDR3 region: CASSLRGGGGSEQYF. In nucleotides, the CDR3 is TGTGCCAGCAGTTTAAGAGGGGGCGGCGGGTCCGAGCAGTACTTC.

The rearrangement links TRBV20-1 to TRBJ2-7; TRBD2 aligns across 8 bases. This CDR3 contains 14 residues. V lost 4 bases and J lost 6; bases outside the gene matches: 11. Germline CDR1 is DFQATT and CDR2 is SNEGSKA (reference sequence). CDR3 nucleotides: TGCAGTGCTACAACCTCGGGAGGGAGGCTCGAGCAGTACTTC. Protein product: CSATTSGGRLEQYF.

Ten or more counts support this clonotype. The chain has TRBV7-2 and TRBJ2-1, with 8 bases fitting TRBD1. The CDR3 contains 16 residues. Trimming removed 4 bases from V and 0 bases from J; junction bases left unmatched: 5. Germline CDR1 is SGHTA and CDR2 is FQGNSA. The DNA of the CDR3 is TGTGCCAGCAGCTCCCGACAGGGGAGCTCCTACAATGAGCAGTTCTTC. Protein: CASSSRQGSSYNEQFF.

The chain uses TRBV12-3 or TRBV12-4 and TRBJ1-1; 8 nucleotides line up with TRBD1. The CDR3 sequence is 16 residues long. V trimming: 7 bases; J trimming: 0 bases; junction bases outside the gene matches: 10. The CDR3 region has the DNA TGTGCCAGCACCGCCGGGACAGGCCCAATGAACACTGAAGCTTTCTTT. Translating it yields CASTAGTGPMNTEAFF.

This chain links TRBV6-2 or TRBV6-3 with TRBJ1-2, with D maybe TRBD1 (6 bases). The CDR3 is made up of 12 amino acids. Trimming removed 2 bases from V and 7 bases from J, with 8 bases in between. The germline gives CDR1 MNHEY, CDR2 SVGEGT. The CDR3, as DNA: TGTGCCAGCAGTTACGGGGGGCCTGGCTACACCTTC. As protein: CASSYGGPGYTF.

This clonotype was seen more than once but under ten times. The chain couples TRBV28 to TRBJ2-3; D may be TRBD2 (5 bases). CDR1 and CDR2 (germline): MDHEN, SYDVKM. This CDR3 has 13 residues. Between the trimmed V and J ends, which lost 3 bases and 6 bases, there was a span of 10 bases. CDR3 protein: CASSFSSKDTQYF. CDR3 DNA sequence: TGTGCCAGCAGTTTTTCTAGCAAGGATACGCAGTATTTT.

V usage is TRBV11-2 and J usage is TRBJ2-7, with D possibly matching TRBD1 (5 bases). Trimming removed 0 bases at V and 4 bases at J, with 19 bases between. Germline CDR1 SGHAT, CDR2 FQNNGV. The CDR3 spans 17 residues. Here the CDR3 reads CASSLDRSQVGIYEQYF. In DNA form, the CDR3 reads TGTGCCAGCAGCTTAGATCGGTCACAGGTTGGCATATACGAGCAGTACTTC. Variable domain in full (rest from reference TRBV11-2 and TRBJ2-7): EAGVAQSPRYKIIEKRQSVAFWCNPISGHATLYWYQQILGQGPKLLIQFQNNGVVDDSQLPKDRFSAERLKGVDSTLKIQPAKLEDSAVYLCASSLDRSQVGIYEQYFGPGTRLTVT.

The chain couples TRBV6-1 to TRBJ2-7; 10 bases match TRBD2. CDR1 MNHNS and CDR2 SASEGT come from the germline V gene. V lost 11 bases and J lost 4; bases outside the gene matches: 17. The CDR3 loop spans 16 amino acids. CDR3 nucleotides: TGTGCCTCGACGGACCGCTGGGGAGCGGGAGGGTACGAGCAGTACTTC. Translated: CASTDRWGAGGYEQYF.

V and J are TRBV7-9 and TRBJ2-1; 8 bases are shared with TRBD1. The CDR3 is 16 amino acids. CDR1 and CDR2 (germline): SEHNR, FQNEAQ (reference sequence). The junction had 10 bases not matched to a gene; V was cut back by 1 base and J by 8 bases. The DNA of the CDR3 is TGTGCCAGCAGCTTAGGCACAGGGGGAGATGATGATGAGCAGTTCTTC. This gives the protein CASSLGTGGDDDEQFF.

The chain joins TRBV20-1 to TRBJ1-4; D remains unclear. The CDR3 consists of 11 residues. V gave up 2 bases and J gave up 13 bases, with 11 bases separating them. CDR1 is DFQATT, CDR2 SNEGSKA, per germline (reference sequence). The CDR3 coding sequence is TGCAGTGCTAGACAAGAAGTTCGACTGTTTTTT. The encoded protein is CSARQEVRLFF.

This clonotype was counted between two and nine times. V is TRBV12-3 or TRBV12-4 and J is TRBJ1-3, with D uncertain. CDR3 length: 14 residues. The V and J ends lost 5 bases and 0 bases respectively, with 8 bases between them. This CDR3 reads CASSIGFSGNTIYF. In DNA form, the CDR3 reads TGTGCCAGCAGTATCGGGTTCTCTGGAAACACCATATATTTT.

This chain links TRBV20-1 with TRBJ1-5; 11 nucleotides agree with TRBD1. With 6 bases clipped from V and 6 bases from J, the junction kept 7 bases outside the gene matches. CDR1 and CDR2 (germline): DFQATT, SNEGSKA (reference sequence). The CDR3 runs 14 residues. In DNA, the CDR3 is TGCAGTGCGGACTCCGGGACAGGGGGTCAGCCCCAGCATTTT. Protein product: CSADSGTGGQPQHF.